The 31 T cell receptor beta chains given below trace back to one sample, sequenced in a study of siplizumab effects on memory and regulatory T cells. Sequencing was performed with immunoSEQ multiplex PCR; in TCRdb, only in-frame clones are kept and a portion is missing. The sample shows about 100,000 clones, about nine tenths of them seen only once. Sequences were obtained from CD4+ T cells sorted from blood. These receptors were obtained from a human donor in good health.

The chain recombines TRBV19 with TRBJ1-3; D gene unclear. The germline V gene has CDR1 LNHDA and CDR2 SQIVND (reference sequence). Trimming pared 2 bases from V and 0 bases from J, leaving 11 bases between. CDR3 length: 16 residues. The CDR3 bases are TGTGCCAGTAGTATAATTGGTGCCAGCTCTGGAAACACCATATATTTT. It codes for CASSIIGASSGNTIYF.

The chain links TRBV30 to TRBJ1-5; D uncertain. Trimming removed 1 base at V and 13 bases at J, with 17 bases between. The CDR3 loop spans 13 amino acids. Germline CDR1 and CDR2: GTSNPN and SVGIG (reference sequence). Written as DNA, the CDR3 is TGTGCCTGGAGTGACGCCCGCCCTGACCCTCAGCATTTT. Translating gives CAWSDARPDPQHF.

The chain recombines TRBV5-1 with TRBJ1-2; D is undetermined. This CDR3 spans 14 amino acids. Trimming pared 4 bases from V and 2 bases from J, leaving 12 bases between. Germline V gene data show CDR1 as SGHRS and CDR2 as YFSETQ. CDR3 DNA sequence: TGCGCCAGCAGCCCGGGTCCGGAGAACTATGGCTACACCTTC. The encoded protein is CASSPGPENYGYTF.

The gene calls are TRBV7-2 and TRBJ1-1, with D maybe TRBD1 (5 bases). Germline V CDR1 and CDR2: SGHTA, FQGNSA. V lost 1 base to trimming and J lost 2 bases, with 8 bases between them. The CDR3 runs 14 residues. CDR3 protein: CASSLGGVNTEAFF. The CDR3 nucleotides are TGTGCCAGCAGCTTAGGGGGGGTTAACACTGAAGCTTTCTTT.

This clone was picked up one time. The rearrangement uses TRBV5-4 and TRBJ2-7, with 7 bases fitting TRBD2. V lost 5 bases to trimming and J lost 2 bases; unmatched junction nucleotides: 13. Germline V lookup: CDR1 SGHNT, CDR2 YYREEE (reference sequence). This CDR3 contains 16 residues. CDR3 nucleotides: TGTGCCAGCAGTATGGGAGGGCGGGGTATCACCTACGAGCAGTACTTC. This encodes CASSMGGRGITYEQYF.

V and J are TRBV7-8 and TRBJ1-5; no clear D gene. V was pared by 0 bases and J by 1 base, with 7 bases between. The germline gives CDR1 SGHVS, CDR2 FQNEAQ. The CDR3 loop spans 15 amino acids. The CDR3 protein is CASSLAGSSNQPQHF. The CDR3, as DNA: TGTGCCAGCAGCTTAGCCGGGTCCAGCAATCAGCCCCAGCATTTT.

The chain carries TRBV10-3 and TRBJ2-2; 9 positions match TRBD2. Germline V gives CDR1 ENHRY, CDR2 SYGVKD. Trimming removed 4 bases from V and 1 base from J; junction bases left unmatched: 1. The length of the CDR3 is 15 residues. In nucleotides, the CDR3 is TGTGCCATCAGTGCAGCGGGAGGGAACACCGGGGAGCTGTTTTTT. Protein sequence: CAISAAGGNTGELFF.

The J gene is TRBJ1-6, the V gene TRBV19, with a weak D call TRBD1 (5 bases). The V end was cut by 6 bases, the J end by 7 bases, with 16 bases between. The CDR3 extends over 15 amino acids. CDR1 LNHDA and CDR2 SQIVND come from the germline V gene (reference sequence). The CDR3 DNA reads TGTGCCAGTAGGATTACAACCGGGACGAATTCACCCCTCCACTTT. This gives the protein CASRITTGTNSPLHF.

This clone has a single count. The chain links TRBV9 to TRBJ2-5; 9 positions match TRBD2. The CDR3 runs 16 residues. J lost 2 bases, V lost 4 bases, and 9 bases had no gene match. Germline lookup yields CDR1 SGDLS and CDR2 YYNGEE. The CDR3 is CASSPGTSWTQETQYF. The CDR3 DNA sequence: TGTGCCAGCAGCCCAGGGACTAGCTGGACTCAAGAGACCCAGTACTTC.

The CDR3 sequence is CASRDELYGYTF. The DNA for the CDR3 is TGTGCCAGCCGAGACGAGCTCTATGGCTACACCTTC. This sequence joins TRBV19 and TRBJ1-2; no definite D call. This CDR3 is 12 amino acids long. Trimming removed 9 bases from V and 4 bases from J, with 12 bases in between. CDR1 is LNHDA and CDR2 is SQIVND in the germline V gene (reference sequence).

V is TRBV5-4 and J is TRBJ1-1; 7 bases agree with TRBD1. CDR1 is SGHNT, CDR2 YYREEE, per germline (reference sequence). V was clipped by 4 bases and J by 2 bases; unmatched bases: 8. The CDR3 extends over 15 amino acids. As DNA, the CDR3 is TGTGCCAGCAGCAGCGGGACAGATTTAAACACTGAAGCTTTCTTT. Encoded protein: CASSSGTDLNTEAFF.

J is TRBJ1-5 and V is TRBV2; D gene unclear. The V end was cut by 4 bases, the J end by 0 bases, with 10 bases between. The CDR3 contains 15 residues. The V gene's germline CDR1 is SNHLY and CDR2 FYNNEI. CDR3 protein: CASSGEGNSNQPQHF. The CDR3 DNA is TGTGCCAGCAGTGGAGAGGGTAATAGCAATCAGCCCCAGCATTTT.

To note about this clone: Its ends do not fully match the called genes, so a read error is possible. V and J are TRBV2 and TRBJ2-7, with TRBD1 matching over 7 bases. Germline CDR1 and CDR2: SNHLY and FYNNEI. The CDR3 is made up of 12 amino acids. The CDR3 sequence: CASSRDSLLAVF. The CDR3, as DNA: TGTGCCAGCAGCCGGGACAGTTTACTCGCCGTCTTC.

This clone was seen once. The V call is TRBV7-2, the J call TRBJ2-3, with 10 bases that match TRBD2. CDR1 is SGHTA, CDR2 FQGNSA, per germline. The CDR3 spans 15 residues. The J segment lost 6 bases and the V segment lost 3 bases, leaving 6 bases of the junction unmatched. CDR3 sequence: CASSFSGGKGDTQYF. In DNA form, the CDR3 reads TGTGCCAGCAGCTTTAGCGGGGGGAAAGGGGATACGCAGTATTTT.

The genes are TRBV9 and TRBJ1-2; 9 bases are shared with TRBD1. Losses at the gene ends were 0 bases for V and 3 bases for J; bases not matched to a gene: 0. The CDR3 has 14 residues. CDR1 is SGDLS, CDR2 YYNGEE, per germline. The CDR3: CASSVGQGDYGYTF. The CDR3 nucleotides are TGTGCCAGCAGCGTAGGACAGGGGGACTATGGCTACACCTTC.

The chain employs TRBV9 and TRBJ2-3, with TRBD2 matching 7 bases. J was trimmed by 5 bases and V by 0 bases; bases with no gene match: 3. CDR3 size: 14 residues. Germline V gene sequence: CDR1 SGDLS, CDR2 YYNGEE. Here the CDR3 reads CASSVAGGLDTQYF. The CDR3 DNA reads as TGTGCCAGCAGCGTAGCGGGGGGACTAGATACGCAGTATTTT.

The chain employs TRBV10-3 and TRBJ2-7; possibly TRBD1 for D (6 bases). Germline V CDR1 and CDR2: ENHRY, SYGVKD. Trimming stripped 8 bases from V and 2 bases from J, with 19 bases between. The CDR3 consists of 15 residues. CDR3 sequence reads: CAIQESDSPTYEQYF. The CDR3 DNA is TGTGCCATCCAAGAGTCGGACAGTCCCACCTACGAGCAGTACTTC.

This clone is a singleton in its sample. The CDR3 here is CASSRDRVDYEQYF. CDR3 DNA sequence: TGTGCCAGCAGCCGGGACAGGGTAGACTACGAGCAGTACTTC. The chain combines TRBV27 with TRBJ2-7; TRBD1 aligns across 9 bases. The CDR3 is 14 amino acids. Germline V gives CDR1 MNHEY, CDR2 SMNVEV (reference sequence). V dropped 6 bases and J dropped 3; count of bases not matched to a gene: 6.

The chain couples TRBV29-1 to TRBJ2-1; TRBD1 aligns across 7 bases. The CDR3 is 14 amino acids. The germline CDR1 and CDR2 sequences are SQVTM and ANQGSEA. The CDR3 DNA follows: TGCAGTACAGGGGTGGGGTCCACCTACAATGAGCAGTTCTTC. Its protein is CSTGVGSTYNEQFF.

In its sample, this clone was seen once. The chain is built from TRBV18 and TRBJ2-1; 9 bases are a match to TRBD1. Looked up from germline, CDR1 is KGHSH and CDR2 is LQKENI. After removal of 0 bases from V and 6 bases from J, the junction contained 6 bases not matched to a gene. This CDR3 is built from 16 residues. Here the CDR3 DNA reads TGTGCCAGCTCACCACCGTCCGGGACAGGGTCCAATGAGCAGTTCTTC. This codes for CASSPPSGTGSNEQFF. Full variable domain (remainder filled in from reference TRBV18 and TRBJ2-1): NAGVMQNPRHLVRRRGQEARLRCSPMKGHSHVYWYRQLPEEGLKFMVYLQKENIIDESGMPKERFSAEFPKEGPSILRIQQVVRGDSAAYFCASSPPSGTGSNEQFFGPGTRLTVL.

The gene calls are TRBV10-2 and TRBJ1-4, with TRBD1 as a possible D gene (6 bases). The germline V and J ends were trimmed by 0 bases and 6 bases, with 17 bases remaining between them. Germline CDR1 WSHSY, CDR2 SAAADI. The CDR3 is 17 residues long. Here the CDR3 DNA reads TGCGCCAGCAGTGAGTCGACGGGTTGGGCAGGGGATGAAAAACTGTTTTTT. It encodes CASSESTGWAGDEKLFF.

The chain uses TRBV20-1 and TRBJ1-2, with D perhaps matching TRBD1 (6 bases). The CDR3 contains 11 residues. CDR1 and CDR2 from the germline V gene are DFQATT and SNEGSKA (reference sequence). V shed 6 bases and J shed 4 bases, with 9 bases lying between them. This chain's CDR3 is CSAGGLYGYTF. The CDR3 nucleotides are TGCAGTGCCGGGGGGCTCTATGGCTACACCTTC.

The CDR3 nucleotides read TGTGCCAGTAGTATAGCATCCGGGGGAAGCAATCAGCCCCAGCATTTT. Translating it yields CASSIASGGSNQPQHF. The chain uses TRBV19 and TRBJ1-5, with D maybe TRBD1 (5 bases). The CDR3 is 16 residues long. The germline V gene encodes CDR1 LNHDA and CDR2 SQIVND (reference sequence). V lost 1 base to trimming and J lost 1 base, with 11 bases between them.

The chain employs TRBV6-1 and TRBJ1-1; tentatively, D is TRBD1 (5 bases). Trimming took off 2 bases at V and 0 bases at J, with 10 bases between the two ends. The germline V gene has CDR1 MNHNS and CDR2 SASEGT. The CDR3 is made up of 15 amino acids. The CDR3 region has the DNA TGTGCCAGCAGTGAACGGTGGACAATGAACACTGAAGCTTTCTTT. Residues: CASSERWTMNTEAFF.

The chain joins TRBV4-2 to TRBJ2-5; TRBD2 agrees at 13 bases. The CDR3 runs 17 residues. Trimming removed 2 bases from V and 2 bases from J; junction bases left unmatched: 5. Germline V gives CDR1 LGHNA, CDR2 YNFKEQ. DNA for the CDR3: TGTGCCAGCAGCCAAAGCGCGACTAGCGGGGGGCAAGAGACCCAGTACTTC. Its protein product is CASSQSATSGGQETQYF.

The chain uses TRBV5-4 and TRBJ1-2; the D is unclear. In germline, CDR1 is SGHNT, CDR2 YYREEE (reference sequence). The CDR3 consists of 15 residues. Trimming left V 3 bases short and J 4 bases short, with 16 bases between. The CDR3 DNA reads as TGTGCCAGCAGCTCCCGGGGTCCCGGGGTCTATGGCTACACCTTC. The encoded protein is CASSSRGPGVYGYTF.

V and J are TRBV29-1 and TRBJ1-4, with D possibly matching TRBD1 (6 bases). Per the germline V gene, CDR1 is SQVTM and CDR2 is ANQGSEA. This CDR3 has 14 amino acids. Trimming took off 7 bases at V and 8 bases at J, with 20 bases between the two ends. DNA of the CDR3: TGCAGCGCGGAAAACAGGGCTGGCGGCGAAAAACTGTTTTTT. Its protein is CSAENRAGGEKLFF.

The rearrangement joins TRBV6-5 to TRBJ1-5, with 7 bases identical to TRBD1. Unmatched junction bases numbered 1, after V lost 5 bases and J lost 6 bases. The CDR3 covers 12 residues. Looked up from germline, CDR1 is MNHEY and CDR2 is SVGAGI. The CDR3 DNA reads as TGTGCCAGCAGTGACAGGGTTCAGCCCCAGCATTTT. This codes for CASSDRVQPQHF.

V is TRBV5-4 and J is TRBJ1-2; D unclear. There are 14 residues in the CDR3. V was trimmed by 0 bases and J by 0 bases, leaving 6 bases between them. Germline lookup yields CDR1 SGHNT and CDR2 YYREEE (reference sequence). In DNA form, the CDR3 reads TGTGCCAGCAGCTTGGGGCCCACTAACTATGGCTACACCTTC. It yields the protein CASSLGPTNYGYTF.

This clone was seen a handful of times. CDR3 DNA sequence: TGTGCCAGCAGCCTGAACAGGGCTCAAAGGGGAGCTTTCTTT. Translating it yields CASSLNRAQRGAFF. The chain carries TRBV7-2 and TRBJ1-1; D perhaps matches TRBD1 (6 bases). Trimming took 5 bases from V and 10 from J, leaving 20 bases between them. CDR3 size: 14 residues. Germline loops: CDR1 SGHTA, CDR2 FQGNSA.

This sequence joins TRBV4-1 and TRBJ2-7; D gene unclear. The CDR3 spans 16 residues. Trimming cost V 2 bases and J 6 bases, with 20 bases left between them. Per germline, CDR1 MGHRA and CDR2 YSYEKL. CDR3 DNA sequence: TGCGCCAGCAGCCAAACCGGGTCTCTATCCTACGCCGAGCAGTACTTC. It yields the protein CASSQTGSLSYAEQYF.